Listed below are T cell receptor beta chains from one sample, sequenced in a study of blood T cell repertoires in COVID-19. This table comes from immunoSEQ multiplex PCR, and its TCRdb copy is limited to in-frame clones, with some not included. In the table there are under 450,000 clones, 65% to 90% of which are singletons. Sequences were obtained from peripheral blood. The receptor set was obtained from a woman between 55 and 75 years old with COVID-19, enrolled during active disease. CDR3s include the opening cysteine and the closing phenylalanine or tryptophan.

V	CDR3
TRBV11-2	CASSPTKGVGYGYTF
TRBV3-1/TRBV3-2	CASSQSLAQGASNQPQHF
TRBV12-5	CASGLVRAQEGPQPQHF
TRBV19	CASKGQGDSPLHF
TRBV9	CASSVGSGGITDTQYF
TRBV5-1	CASSPNQNRGTEAFF
TRBV29-1	CSVGQGGTDTQYF
TRBV2	CASSSLEGRNYGYTF
TRBV27	CASSLGWEGRYEQYF
TRBV7-2	CATVAGGFTGELFF
TRBV29-1	CSVRGQSKNIQYF
TRBV21-1	CASSRGKNIQYF
TRBV7-2	CASSLTGEKLFF
TRBV7-2	CASSLRQSHGYTF
TRBV7-3	CASSLTGGSYNEQFF
TRBV7-9	CASILGRATEAFF
TRBV11-2	CASSSGAEAFF
TRBV25-1	CASSESRNEQFF
TRBV15	CATSRGHNNQPQHF
TRBV5-1	CASRLDRGRGETQYF
TRBV21-1	CASSKEGSGNYGYTF
TRBV9	CASSPGTGSNTIYF